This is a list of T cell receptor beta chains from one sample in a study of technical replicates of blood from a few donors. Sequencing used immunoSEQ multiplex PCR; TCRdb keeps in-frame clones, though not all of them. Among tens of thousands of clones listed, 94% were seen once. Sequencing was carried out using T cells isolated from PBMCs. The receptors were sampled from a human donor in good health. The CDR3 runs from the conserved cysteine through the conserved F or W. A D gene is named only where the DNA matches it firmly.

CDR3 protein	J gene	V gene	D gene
CSVDDRGLTDTQYF	TRBJ2-3	TRBV29-1	TRBD1
CASSWDDPGTGWSNTEAFF	TRBJ1-1	TRBV7-9	TRBD1
CASSPGRTSRNTGELFF	TRBJ2-2	TRBV10-1	NA
CASNPTTGTAEAFF	TRBJ1-1	TRBV19	TRBD1
CAIAFDRDETQYF	TRBJ2-5	TRBV10-3	TRBD1
CASAQQGEETQYF	TRBJ2-5	TRBV18	TRBD1
CASSDAGTGVAYNEQFF	TRBJ2-1	TRBV10-1	TRBD1
CASSQTSGPNNEQFF	TRBJ2-1	TRBV28	TRBD2
CASSLGGTAFYNEQFF	TRBJ2-1	TRBV5-1	NA
CASSIIFRENIQYF	TRBJ2-4	TRBV19	NA
CASSVQGYEQFF	TRBJ2-1	TRBV2	NA
CASSLTAGTSGRKSSYNEQFF	TRBJ2-1	TRBV5-1	TRBD2
CASSLRVGQDINGYTF	TRBJ1-2	TRBV4-1	TRBD1
CASSPRSAGNQPQHF	TRBJ1-5	TRBV19	NA
CAWSDLGQYSNQPQHF	TRBJ1-5	TRBV30	TRBD1
CASSKEGQATEAFF	TRBJ1-1	TRBV4-2	NA
CASERDGQGRHGYTF	TRBJ1-2	TRBV9	TRBD1
CASSPIQAPDTQYF	TRBJ2-3	TRBV18	NA
CAINRGNNEQFF	TRBJ2-1	TRBV2	TRBD1
CASSLYGNTEAFF	TRBJ1-1	TRBV7-6	NA
CASVGFLNSPLHF	TRBJ1-6	TRBV6-6	NA
CASSIFTGTEAFF	TRBJ1-1	TRBV28	NA
CASSLFQNYEQYF	TRBJ2-7	TRBV27	NA
CASSFFNTEAFF	TRBJ1-1	TRBV28	NA
CASSTPGDTEAFF	TRBJ1-1	TRBV28	NA
CASSLMGGADTEAFF	TRBJ1-1	TRBV7-9	NA
CASSQDSEQYF	TRBJ2-7	TRBV4-1	NA
CASRQQGGVRRNEQFF	TRBJ2-1	TRBV7-8	NA
CASSLRQEKLFF	TRBJ1-4	TRBV4-2	NA
CASGPGQVTSSYEQYF	TRBJ2-7	TRBV2	TRBD1
CASSLPTGTSGGYTGELFF	TRBJ2-2	TRBV5-1	TRBD2
CASSLSSPAGTGYYEQFF	TRBJ2-1	TRBV27	TRBD1
CASSIMVDRVRGYGYTF	TRBJ1-2	TRBV19	NA
CASSSHRLAPETQYF	TRBJ2-5	TRBV11-2	NA
CASSSWMGASTEAFF	TRBJ1-1	TRBV5-1	NA
CASSQLLADNEQFF	TRBJ2-1	TRBV14	TRBD2
CAWSVGAFNYEQYF	TRBJ2-7	TRBV30	NA
CATGPGREQYF	TRBJ2-7	TRBV2	NA
CASSNDRRAEAFF	TRBJ1-1	TRBV6-6	NA
CASSLAKWSGTDTQYF	TRBJ2-3	TRBV7-3	NA
CASSFWGRDTQYF	TRBJ2-3	TRBV5-1	NA
CASSAYRTHQPQHF	TRBJ1-5	TRBV6-1	NA
CASSGQGYGYTF	TRBJ1-2	TRBV28	TRBD1
CASFGGPRITSQETQYF	TRBJ2-5	TRBV28	NA
CASSQTAGGQYDF	TRBJ2-7	TRBV4-1	TRBD1
CASSVRGGTGELFF	TRBJ2-2	TRBV9	TRBD2
CASSFTVGGAGEQYF	TRBJ2-7	TRBV7-9	NA
CASSEGTDYSSYNSPLHF	TRBJ1-6	TRBV9	NA
CAWSLFSGNTIYF	TRBJ1-3	TRBV30	NA
CASDRDRGYEQYF	TRBJ2-7	TRBV5-5	TRBD1
CATSRPGTTSSYEQYF	TRBJ2-7	TRBV15	TRBD2
CSVMTRLSEKLFF	TRBJ1-4	TRBV29-1	NA
CSDWWGAEAFF	TRBJ1-1	TRBV29-1	NA
CASSYRGGSTDTQYF	TRBJ2-3	TRBV6-5	NA
CASSLDPGGETEAFF	TRBJ1-1	TRBV5-1	NA
CASSLPQGADTEAFF	TRBJ1-1	TRBV28	TRBD1
CAIRSGERGPEQYF	TRBJ2-7	TRBV10-3	NA
CASSPMIESSYNEQFF	TRBJ2-1	TRBV7-9	NA
CASSIGRQGVNEKLFF	TRBJ1-4	TRBV19	TRBD1